Below are 26 T cell receptor beta chains sequenced from a single sample in a study of CD8 T cells in ankylosing spondylitis. In TCRdb, the 5' RACE reads were re-called with MiXCR into one record per CDR3 protein. The table lists 200,000 or so distinct CDR3 sequences, 10% to 15% of them singletons. Material: blood, either unsorted or a sorted T cell fraction (not recorded which). The receptors shown here come from a female donor with ankylosing spondylitis or in good health (not recorded which).

This clonotype has ten or more counts. The chain has TRBV7-2 and TRBJ2-2; D may be TRBD1 or TRBD2 (5 bases each). V lost 1 base and J lost 4, with 10 bases in between. Germline CDR1 is SGHTA and CDR2 is FQGNSA. The CDR3 spans 15 residues. The CDR3 sequence: CASSLGGVTTGELFF. The CDR3 DNA reads TGTGCCAGCAGCTTAGGAGGGGTAACCACCGGGGAGCTGTTTTTT.

This clonotype was recorded once. The junction shows a germline mismatch at one end, possibly a read error. The rearrangement uses TRBV7-2 and TRBJ2-3; 7 bases are shared with TRBD2. Germline CDR1 is SGHTA and CDR2 is FQGNSA. The CDR3 is made up of 17 amino acids. The CDR3 loop reads CASSTGGGRELADMQYF. DNA of the CDR3: TGTGCCAGCAGTACAGGAGGCGGGAGAGAACTCGCAGATATGCAGTATTTT.

For this clonotype: The conserved phenylalanine or tryptophan is not found at the CDR3 terminus, so this likely reflects a read error. This chain uses TRBV19 with TRBJ2-3, with 10 bases fitting TRBD2. V trimming: 9 bases; J trimming: 2 bases; junction bases outside the gene matches: 8. There are 15 residues in the CDR3. CDR1 and CDR2 from the germline V gene are LNHDA and SQIVND (reference sequence). The CDR3 DNA is TGTGCCAGCAGAATTGGACTAGCGGCCACAGATACGCAGTATTCT. Translation gives CASRIGLAATDTQYS.

CDR3 sequence (DNA): TGTGCCAGCAGTCCAAAGATCGGGCCCTCCTACAATGAGCAGTTCTTC. As protein: CASSPKIGPSYNEQFF. This chain connects TRBV28 to TRBJ2-1, with D uncertain. The CDR3 has 16 residues. The V end lost 5 bases, the J end lost 0 bases, and 14 bases lay between the germline ends. Germline CDR1 is MDHEN and CDR2 is SYDVKM.

This clonotype was detected ten times or more. V gene TRBV5-1 combines with J gene TRBJ2-1; 8 bases map to TRBD2. Germline values: CDR1 SGHRS, CDR2 YFSETQ. The CDR3 has 16 amino acids. V shed 5 bases, J shed 2 bases, and the junction held 9 bases outside the gene matches. The CDR3 DNA follows: TGCGCCAGCAGTCTAAGCACTAGCGGTCCCTACAATGAGCAGTTCTTC. It codes for CASSLSTSGPYNEQFF.

The chain carries TRBV3-1 and TRBJ2-2; possibly TRBD2 for D (6 bases). Germline CDR1 reads LGHDT; CDR2 reads YNNKEL (reference sequence). V was trimmed by 0 bases and J by 0 bases, leaving 11 bases between them. The CDR3 extends over 17 amino acids. CDR3 amino acids: CASSQDIADANTGELFF. The CDR3 nucleotides are TGTGCCAGCAGCCAAGATATAGCGGACGCGAACACCGGGGAGCTGTTTTTT.

In its sample, this clonotype was seen a few times. The CDR3 sequence: CASGRGETGELFF. The CDR3 DNA sequence: TGTGCCAGCGGGAGAGGGGAAACCGGGGAGCTGTTTTTT. The chain couples TRBV6-1 to TRBJ2-2; perhaps D is TRBD1 or TRBD2 (5 bases each). The CDR3 is made up of 13 amino acids. V was trimmed by 8 bases and J by 5 bases, leaving 12 bases between them. Germline V gene data show CDR1 as MNHNS and CDR2 as SASEGT.

This clonotype was detected ten times or more. The J gene is TRBJ2-1, the V gene TRBV3-1; D remains unclear. The ends were cut back, 5 bases at V and 0 bases at J, with 11 bases in the middle. Per germline, CDR1 LGHDT and CDR2 YNNKEL (reference sequence). The CDR3 is 15 residues long. CDR3 amino acids: CASSKSESSYNEQFF. CDR3 DNA sequence: TGTGCCAGCAGCAAGAGCGAGAGCTCCTACAATGAGCAGTTCTTC.

This clonotype has at least ten counts. The CDR3 loop reads CASTRWGNTEAFF. In DNA form, the CDR3 reads TGTGCCAGCACACGGTGGGGGAACACTGAAGCTTTCTTT. The chain recombines TRBV5-5 with TRBJ1-1, with no clear D. Germline V lookup: CDR1 SGHKS, CDR2 YYEKEE (reference sequence). The CDR3 consists of 13 residues. The germline V and J ends were trimmed by 6 bases and 1 base, with 10 bases remaining between them. Drawing the rest from reference TRBV5-5 and TRBJ1-1, the complete variable domain is DAGVTQSPTHLIKTRGQQVTLRCSPISGHKSVSWYQQVLGQGPQFIFQYYEKEERGRGNFPDRFSARQFPNYSSELNVNALLLGDSALYLCASTRWGNTEAFFGQGTRLTVV.

CDR3 sequence reads: CASSLVWVGTQYF. CDR3 in DNA: TGTGCCAGCAGCTTAGTGTGGGTGGGGACCCAGTACTTC. The chain combines TRBV7-3 with TRBJ2-5; D is uncertain. Trimming left V 2 bases short and J 7 bases short, with 11 bases between. In germline, CDR1 is SGHTA, CDR2 FQGTGA. This CDR3 is built from 13 residues. Full variable domain (rest looked up from reference TRBV7-3 and TRBJ2-5): GAGVSQTPSNKVTEKGKYVELRCDPISGHTALYWYRQSLGQGPEFLIYFQGTGAADDSGLPNDRFFAVRPEGSVSTLKIQRTERGDSAVYLCASSLVWVGTQYFGPGTRLLVL.

In its sample, this clonotype was seen a few times. The V and J genes are TRBV29-1 and TRBJ2-7, with D tentatively TRBD1 (7 bases). CDR1 SQVTM and CDR2 ANQGSEA come from the germline V gene. Trimming removed 6 bases from V and 9 bases from J, with 18 bases in between. The CDR3 covers 12 residues. The CDR3 DNA follows: TGCAGCGTCGGGAGACAGGGAACTGGGCAGTACTTC. Its translation is CSVGRQGTGQYF.

The genes are TRBV5-1 and TRBJ2-2, with 7 positions matching TRBD1. This CDR3 is 16 amino acids long. V dropped 5 bases and J dropped 4; count of bases not matched to a gene: 11. Germline loops: CDR1 SGHRS, CDR2 YFSETQ. CDR3 nucleotide sequence: TGCGCCAGCAGAAAACCCGGACAGGCCGGCACCGGGGAGCTGTTTTTT. It codes for CASRKPGQAGTGELFF.

This clonotype showed up many times. The V call is TRBV7-2, the J call TRBJ1-2; 7 bases are a match to TRBD1. V lost 5 bases to trimming and J lost 3 bases; unmatched junction nucleotides: 6. Germline CDR1 and CDR2: SGHTA and FQGNSA. This CDR3 comprises 14 residues. The CDR3 sequence: CASSPIQGDYGYTF. The CDR3 nucleotides read TGTGCCAGCAGCCCTATTCAGGGGGACTATGGCTACACCTTC.

CDR3 DNA sequence: TGCAGTGCTCGGGACTTCCTCTACGAGCAGTACTTC. It is translated as CSARDFLYEQYF. The gene calls are TRBV20-1 and TRBJ2-7; D might be TRBD2 (6 bases). This CDR3 spans 12 amino acids. V was cut by 5 bases and J by 3 bases, with 11 bases left in between. Germline V lookup: CDR1 DFQATT, CDR2 SNEGSKA (reference sequence).

This clonotype has more than one count but fewer than ten. V is TRBV20-1 and J is TRBJ2-3; tentatively, D is TRBD2 (5 bases). This CDR3 is built from 14 residues. Germline V lookup: CDR1 DFQATT, CDR2 SNEGSKA (reference sequence). Trimming cost V 3 bases and J 2 bases, with 12 bases left between them. The CDR3 nucleotides read TGCAGTGCTAGTTTGAGCGGACCCACAGATACGCAGTATTTT. It yields the protein CSASLSGPTDTQYF.

As for this clonotype: This may come from a read error, since a much larger clone is one base off. Since the CDR3 does not end with the conserved phenylalanine or tryptophan, this likely comes from a read error. The chain is built from TRBV5-1 and TRBJ2-1; 10 positions match TRBD2. Trimming cost V 2 bases and J 4 bases; bases outside gene matches: 9. CDR3 size: 17 residues. CDR1 is SGHRS and CDR2 is YFSETQ in the germline V gene. CDR3 residues: CASSFGLAVGRYNEQFS. Written as DNA, the CDR3 is TGCGCCAGCAGCTTCGGACTAGCGGTTGGCAGGTACAATGAGCAGTTCTCC.

At least ten counts were recorded for this clonotype. CDR3 in DNA: TGCAGTGCTAGGGACCTGATCGAGCGGGAGCCCAATGAGCAGTTCTTC. Translating it yields CSARDLIEREPNEQFF. The gene calls are TRBV20-1 and TRBJ2-1, with 8 bases that match TRBD2. This CDR3 is 16 amino acids long. Per the germline V gene, CDR1 is DFQATT and CDR2 is SNEGSKA (reference sequence). The trim removed 3 bases at V and 6 bases at J, leaving 13 bases unmatched.

This clonotype was found many times. This rearrangement joins TRBV28 to TRBJ2-7; D unclear. CDR1 and CDR2 from the germline V gene are MDHEN and SYDVKM. V was cut by 6 bases and J by 7 bases, with 19 bases left in between. The CDR3 has 14 amino acids. CDR3 bases: TGTGCCAGCAGACCTCCGGGCCCCCCCCGGGAGCAGTACTTC. Translation: CASRPPGPPREQYF.

This chain joins TRBV6-2 or TRBV6-3 and TRBJ1-5; 7 nucleotides line up with TRBD1. V shed 6 bases, J shed 9 bases, and the junction held 11 bases outside the gene matches. Per the germline V gene, CDR1 is MNHEY and CDR2 is SVGEGT. The CDR3 covers 14 residues. CDR3 in amino acids: CASSHSTGRGPQHF. The DNA for the CDR3 is TGTGCCAGCAGCCATTCGACAGGGAGAGGGCCCCAGCATTTT.

This clonotype has at least ten counts. V gene TRBV7-2 combines with J gene TRBJ2-7, with D unresolved. Trimming removed 5 bases from V and 3 bases from J, with 17 bases in between. Per the germline V gene, CDR1 is SGHTA and CDR2 is FQGNSA. The CDR3 extends over 15 amino acids. This CDR3 is CASSHVLEADYEQYF. The CDR3 DNA reads as TGTGCCAGCAGCCATGTACTTGAGGCAGACTACGAGCAGTACTTC.

This clonotype was found many times. The genes are TRBV12-3 or TRBV12-4 and TRBJ1-2; D perhaps matches TRBD1 (5 bases). The CDR3 has 14 amino acids. Trimming cost V 5 bases and J 8 bases, with 18 bases left between them. Written as DNA, the CDR3 is TGTGCCAGCAGTCCACCGGGGCCCCAAGGCGGCTACACCTTC. Protein sequence: CASSPPGPQGGYTF.

This clonotype has a count of ten or more. The chain joins TRBV12-3 or TRBV12-4 to TRBJ1-2; a weak D match, TRBD1 (6 bases). Trimming cost V 5 bases and J 0 bases, with 7 bases left between them. The CDR3 has 13 amino acids. The CDR3 reads CASSNRANYGYTF. The CDR3, as DNA: TGTGCCAGCAGTAACAGGGCTAACTATGGCTACACCTTC.

V usage is TRBV30 and J usage is TRBJ2-7; 8 bases agree with TRBD2. The trim removed 2 bases at V and 4 bases at J, leaving 10 bases unmatched. From germline, CDR1 is GTSNPN and CDR2 SVGIG (reference sequence). The CDR3 is made up of 15 amino acids. The CDR3 DNA reads TGTGCCTGGAGTCGACTAGCGCGTGGGGTTTACGAGCAGTACTTC. Encoded protein: CAWSRLARGVYEQYF.

This clonotype was picked up many times. The gene calls are TRBV5-6 and TRBJ1-2; D possibly corresponds to TRBD1 (6 bases). The CDR3 contains 15 residues. The V gene's germline CDR1 is SGHDT and CDR2 YYEEEE. V dropped 4 bases and J dropped 6 bases, with 19 bases sitting between them. The CDR3 DNA reads TGTGCCAGCAGCCTGCGTTGGAGGACAGCTGATGGCTACACCTTC. Translation: CASSLRWRTADGYTF.

In its sample, this clonotype was seen many times. V is TRBV20-1 and J is TRBJ1-1; D remains ambiguous. The CDR3 consists of 15 residues. Germline CDR1 DFQATT, CDR2 SNEGSKA (reference sequence). V dropped 3 bases and J dropped 1 base, with 15 bases sitting between them. CDR3 protein: CSARKGTFSNTEAFF. The CDR3 coding sequence is TGCAGTGCTAGGAAGGGAACCTTTTCGAACACTGAAGCTTTCTTT.

CDR3 nucleotide sequence: TGCAGTGCTAGCGTAATACGGGAGGCATCCTACGAGCAGTACTTC. It translates to CSASVIREASYEQYF. The genes are TRBV20-1 and TRBJ2-7, with 7 bases that match TRBD2. The V segment lost 3 bases and the J segment 1 base; nucleotides outside the gene matches: 9. CDR1 is DFQATT and CDR2 is SNEGSKA in the germline V gene (reference sequence). The CDR3 has 15 residues.